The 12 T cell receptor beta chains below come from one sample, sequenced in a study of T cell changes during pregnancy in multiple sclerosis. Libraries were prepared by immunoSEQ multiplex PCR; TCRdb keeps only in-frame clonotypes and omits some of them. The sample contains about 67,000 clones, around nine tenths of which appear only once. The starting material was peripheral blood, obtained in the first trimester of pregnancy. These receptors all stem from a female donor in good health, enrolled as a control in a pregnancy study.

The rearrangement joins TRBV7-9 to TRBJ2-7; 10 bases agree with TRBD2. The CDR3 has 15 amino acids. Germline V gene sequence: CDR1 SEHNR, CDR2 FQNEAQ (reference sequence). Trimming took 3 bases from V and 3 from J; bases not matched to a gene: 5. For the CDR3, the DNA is TGTGCCAGCAGCTTCAACGTAGCGGGAGGCTACGAGCAGTACTTC. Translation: CASSFNVAGGYEQYF.

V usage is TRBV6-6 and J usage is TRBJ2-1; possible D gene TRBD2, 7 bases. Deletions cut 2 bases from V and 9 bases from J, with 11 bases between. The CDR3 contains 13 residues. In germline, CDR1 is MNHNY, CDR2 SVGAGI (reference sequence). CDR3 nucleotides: TGTGCCAGCAGTTACGGGGGGGCGCTTGAGCAGTTCTTC. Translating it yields CASSYGGALEQFF.

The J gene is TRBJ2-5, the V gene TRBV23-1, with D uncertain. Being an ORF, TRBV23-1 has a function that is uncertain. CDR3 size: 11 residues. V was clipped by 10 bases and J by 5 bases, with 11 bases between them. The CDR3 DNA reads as TGCGCCAACCTCATGGGCGAGACCCAGTACTTC. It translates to CANLMGETQYF.

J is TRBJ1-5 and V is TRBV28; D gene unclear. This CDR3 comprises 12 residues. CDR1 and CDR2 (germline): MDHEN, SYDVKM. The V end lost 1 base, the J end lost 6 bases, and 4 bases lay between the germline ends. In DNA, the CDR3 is TGTGCCAGCAGTTTATCCTTTCAGCCCCAGCATTTT. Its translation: CASSLSFQPQHF. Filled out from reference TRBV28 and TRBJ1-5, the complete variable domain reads DVKVTQSSRYLVKRTGEKVFLECVQDMDHENMFWYRQDPGLGLRLIYFSYDVKMKEKGDIPEGYSVSREKKERFSLILESASTNQTSMYLCASSLSFQPQHFGDGTRLSIL.

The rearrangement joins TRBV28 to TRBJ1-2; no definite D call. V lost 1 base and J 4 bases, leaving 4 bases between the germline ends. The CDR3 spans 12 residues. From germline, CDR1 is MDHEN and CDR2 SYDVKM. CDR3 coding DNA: TGTGCCAGCAGTTTATTCAGCTATGGCTACACCTTC. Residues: CASSLFSYGYTF.

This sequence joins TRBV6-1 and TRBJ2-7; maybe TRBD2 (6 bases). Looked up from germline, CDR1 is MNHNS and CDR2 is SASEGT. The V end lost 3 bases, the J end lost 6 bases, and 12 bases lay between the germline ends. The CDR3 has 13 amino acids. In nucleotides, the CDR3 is TGTGCCAGCAGTGAGCACCGGGACTTCGAGCAGTACTTC. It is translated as CASSEHRDFEQYF.

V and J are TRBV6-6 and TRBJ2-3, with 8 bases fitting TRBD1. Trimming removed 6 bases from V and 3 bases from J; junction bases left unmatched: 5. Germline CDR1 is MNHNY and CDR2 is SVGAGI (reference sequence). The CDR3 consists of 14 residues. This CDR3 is CASRPRDRTDTQYF. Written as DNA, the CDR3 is TGTGCCAGCAGGCCCCGGGACAGGACAGATACGCAGTATTTT.

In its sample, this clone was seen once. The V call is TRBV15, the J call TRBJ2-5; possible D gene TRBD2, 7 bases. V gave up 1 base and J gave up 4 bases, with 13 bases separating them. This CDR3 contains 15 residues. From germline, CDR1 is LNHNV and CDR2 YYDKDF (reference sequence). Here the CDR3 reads CATSRGGRGGETQYF. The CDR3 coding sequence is TGTGCCACCAGCAGAGGCGGGAGAGGGGGAGAGACCCAGTACTTC.

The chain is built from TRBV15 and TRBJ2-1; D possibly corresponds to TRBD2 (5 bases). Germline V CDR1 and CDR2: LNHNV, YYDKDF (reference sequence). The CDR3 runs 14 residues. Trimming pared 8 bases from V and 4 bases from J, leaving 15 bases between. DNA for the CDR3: TGTGCCACCCTGAGCGGTTTAGATTACAATGAGCAGTTCTTC. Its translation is CATLSGLDYNEQFF.

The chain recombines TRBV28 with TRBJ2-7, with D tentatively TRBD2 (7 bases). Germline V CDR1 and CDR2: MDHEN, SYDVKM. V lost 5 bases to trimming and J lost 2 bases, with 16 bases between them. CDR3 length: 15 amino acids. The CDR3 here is CASSTRGGGPYEQYF. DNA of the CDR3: TGTGCCAGCAGTACCAGGGGAGGGGGTCCCTACGAGCAGTACTTC.

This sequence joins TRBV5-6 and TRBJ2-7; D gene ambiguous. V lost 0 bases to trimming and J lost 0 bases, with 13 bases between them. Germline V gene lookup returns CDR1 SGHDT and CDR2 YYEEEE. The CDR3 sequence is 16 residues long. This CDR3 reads CASSLDGGDDSYEQYF. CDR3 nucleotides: TGTGCCAGCAGCTTGGATGGCGGTGATGACTCCTACGAGCAGTACTTC.

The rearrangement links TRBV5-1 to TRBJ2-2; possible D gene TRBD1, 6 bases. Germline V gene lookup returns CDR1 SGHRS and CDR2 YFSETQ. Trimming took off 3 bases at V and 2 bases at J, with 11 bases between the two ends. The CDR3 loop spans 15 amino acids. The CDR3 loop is CASSYQGSNTGELFF. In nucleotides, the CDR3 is TGCGCCAGCAGCTACCAGGGGAGCAACACCGGGGAGCTGTTTTTT.